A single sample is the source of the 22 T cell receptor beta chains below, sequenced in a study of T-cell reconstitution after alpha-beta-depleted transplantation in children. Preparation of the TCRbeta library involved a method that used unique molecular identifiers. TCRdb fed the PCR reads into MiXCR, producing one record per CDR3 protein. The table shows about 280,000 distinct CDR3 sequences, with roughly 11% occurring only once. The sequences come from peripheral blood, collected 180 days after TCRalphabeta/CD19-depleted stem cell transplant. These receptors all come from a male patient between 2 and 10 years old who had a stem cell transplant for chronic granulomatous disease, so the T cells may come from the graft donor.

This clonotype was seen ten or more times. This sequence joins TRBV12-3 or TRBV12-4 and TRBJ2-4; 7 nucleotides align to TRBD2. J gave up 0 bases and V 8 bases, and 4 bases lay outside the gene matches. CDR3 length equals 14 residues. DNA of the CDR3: TGTGCCAGCTCCGCGGGGGAAGCCAAAAACATTCAGTACTTC. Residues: CASSAGEAKNIQYF.

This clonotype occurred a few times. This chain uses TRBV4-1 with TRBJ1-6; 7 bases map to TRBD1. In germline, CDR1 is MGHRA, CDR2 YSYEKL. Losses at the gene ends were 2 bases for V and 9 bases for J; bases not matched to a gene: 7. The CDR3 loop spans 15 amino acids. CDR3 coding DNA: TGCGCCAGCAGCCAATTCTCCCAGGGGGTTTCACCCCTCCACTTT. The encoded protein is CASSQFSQGVSPLHF.

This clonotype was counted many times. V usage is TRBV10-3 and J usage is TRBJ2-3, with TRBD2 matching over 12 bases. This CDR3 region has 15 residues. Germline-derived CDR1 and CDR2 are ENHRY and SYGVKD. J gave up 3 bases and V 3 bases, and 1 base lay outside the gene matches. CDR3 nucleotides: TGTGCCATCAGTGAAGGACTAGCGGGGACAGATACGCAGTATTTT. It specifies CAISEGLAGTDTQYF.

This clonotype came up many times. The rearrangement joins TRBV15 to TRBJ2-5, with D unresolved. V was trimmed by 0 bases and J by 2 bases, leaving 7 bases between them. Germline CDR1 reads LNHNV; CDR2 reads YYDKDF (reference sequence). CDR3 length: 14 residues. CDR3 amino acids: CATSRDVGQETQYF. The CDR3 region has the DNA TGTGCCACCAGCAGAGATGTAGGACAAGAGACCCAGTACTTC.

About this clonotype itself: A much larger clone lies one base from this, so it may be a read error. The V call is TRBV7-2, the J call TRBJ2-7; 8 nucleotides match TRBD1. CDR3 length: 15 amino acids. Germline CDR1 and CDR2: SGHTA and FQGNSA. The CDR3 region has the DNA TGTGCCAGCAGCTTAGCTCTCTGGACAGGGTACGAGCCGTACTTC. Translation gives CASSLALWTGYEPYF.

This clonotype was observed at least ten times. CDR3 in amino acids: CSVVEGPYEQYF. CDR3 nucleotides: TGCAGCGTTGTTGAGGGGCCCTACGAGCAGTACTTC. The rearrangement uses TRBV29-1 and TRBJ2-7, with D perhaps assigned TRBD1 or TRBD2 (5 bases each). Germline loops: CDR1 SQVTM, CDR2 ANQGSEA. The CDR3 covers 12 residues. Trimming left V 4 bases short and J 2 bases short, with 9 bases between.

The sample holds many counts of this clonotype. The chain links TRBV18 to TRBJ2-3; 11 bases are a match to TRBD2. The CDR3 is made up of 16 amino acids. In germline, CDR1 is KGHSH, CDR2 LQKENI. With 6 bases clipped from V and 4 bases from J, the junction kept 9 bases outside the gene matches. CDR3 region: CASSATSGTSADTQYF. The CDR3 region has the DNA TGTGCCAGCTCGGCGACTAGCGGGACCTCGGCAGATACGCAGTATTTT.

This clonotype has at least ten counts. CDR3 loop: CASSFLAATNEQFF. For the CDR3, the DNA is TGCGCCAGCAGCTTCCTAGCGGCAACGAATGAGCAGTTCTTC. This chain links TRBV5-1 with TRBJ2-1; 7 bases are shared with TRBD2. Germline lookup yields CDR1 SGHRS and CDR2 YFSETQ. The CDR3 is 14 residues long. The ends lost 2 bases at V and 7 bases at J; junction bases unmatched: 6.

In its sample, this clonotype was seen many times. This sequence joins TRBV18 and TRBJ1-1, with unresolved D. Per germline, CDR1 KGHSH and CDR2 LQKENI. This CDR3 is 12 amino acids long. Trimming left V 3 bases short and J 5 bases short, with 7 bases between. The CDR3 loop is CASSPVGTEAFF. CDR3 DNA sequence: TGTGCCAGCTCACCGGTCGGAACTGAAGCTTTCTTT.

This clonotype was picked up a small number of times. The CDR3 region has the DNA TGCAGCGTCGGGGGTGTTAGCTCCTACAATGAGCAGTTCTTC. As protein: CSVGGVSSYNEQFF. The chain has TRBV29-1 and TRBJ2-1, with TRBD2 as a possible D gene (6 bases). CDR3 length equals 14 residues. Per the germline V gene, CDR1 is SQVTM and CDR2 is ANQGSEA. With 6 bases removed from V and 0 bases from J, the gap between germline ends came to 12 bases.

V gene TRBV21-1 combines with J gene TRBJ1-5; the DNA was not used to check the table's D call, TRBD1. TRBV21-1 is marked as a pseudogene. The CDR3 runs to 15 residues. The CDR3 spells CASSNPTGHDQPQHF. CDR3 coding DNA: TGTGCCAGCAGCAACCCGACAGGGCACGATCAGCCCCAGCATTTT.

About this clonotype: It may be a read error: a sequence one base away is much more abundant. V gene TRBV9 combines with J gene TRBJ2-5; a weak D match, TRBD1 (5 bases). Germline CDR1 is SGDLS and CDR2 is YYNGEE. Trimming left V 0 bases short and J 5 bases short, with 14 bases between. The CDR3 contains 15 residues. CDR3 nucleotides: TGTGCCAGCAGCGTAGTACCAGGGAAACATGAGACCCAGTACTTC. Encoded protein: CASSVVPGKHETQYF.

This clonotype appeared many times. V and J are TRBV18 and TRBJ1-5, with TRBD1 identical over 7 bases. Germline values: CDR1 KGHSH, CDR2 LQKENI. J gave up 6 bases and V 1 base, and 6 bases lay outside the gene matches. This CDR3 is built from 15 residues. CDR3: CASSPQGQGGQPQHF. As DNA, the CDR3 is TGTGCCAGCTCACCACAAGGGCAGGGGGGTCAGCCCCAGCATTTT.

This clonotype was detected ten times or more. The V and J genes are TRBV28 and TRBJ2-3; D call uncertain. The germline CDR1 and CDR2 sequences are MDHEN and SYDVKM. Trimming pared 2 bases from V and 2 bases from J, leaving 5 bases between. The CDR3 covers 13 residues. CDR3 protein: CASSLGDTDTQYF. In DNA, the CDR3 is TGTGCCAGCAGTTTAGGCGACACAGATACGCAGTATTTT.

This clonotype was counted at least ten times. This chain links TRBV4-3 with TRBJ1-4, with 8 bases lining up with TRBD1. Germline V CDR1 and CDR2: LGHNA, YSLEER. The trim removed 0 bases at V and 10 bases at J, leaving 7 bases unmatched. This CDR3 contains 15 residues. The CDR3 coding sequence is TGCGCCAGCAGCCAAGATGATCAGGGGGCGCGAAAACTGTTTTTT. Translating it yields CASSQDDQGARKLFF.

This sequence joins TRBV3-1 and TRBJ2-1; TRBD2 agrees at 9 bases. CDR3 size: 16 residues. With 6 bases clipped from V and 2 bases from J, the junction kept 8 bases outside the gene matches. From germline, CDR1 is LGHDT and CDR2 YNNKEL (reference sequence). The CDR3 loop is CASSRRLAEPYNEQFF. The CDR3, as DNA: TGTGCCAGCAGTCGTAGACTAGCGGAGCCCTACAATGAGCAGTTCTTC.

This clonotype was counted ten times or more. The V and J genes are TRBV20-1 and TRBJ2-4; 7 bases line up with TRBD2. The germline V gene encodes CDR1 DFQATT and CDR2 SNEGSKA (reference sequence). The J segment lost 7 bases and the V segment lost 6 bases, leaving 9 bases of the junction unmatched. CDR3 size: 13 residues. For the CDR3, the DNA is TGCAGTGCCCCTATCCAGGGAGGGAACATTCAGTACTTC. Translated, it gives CSAPIQGGNIQYF.

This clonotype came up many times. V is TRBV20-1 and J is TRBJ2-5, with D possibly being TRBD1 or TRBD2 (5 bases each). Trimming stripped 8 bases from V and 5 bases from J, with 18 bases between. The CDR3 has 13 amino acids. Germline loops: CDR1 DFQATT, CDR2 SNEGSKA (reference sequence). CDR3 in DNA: TGCAGTACAAGACCCCGGGGACGGGAGACCCAGTACTTC. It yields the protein CSTRPRGRETQYF.

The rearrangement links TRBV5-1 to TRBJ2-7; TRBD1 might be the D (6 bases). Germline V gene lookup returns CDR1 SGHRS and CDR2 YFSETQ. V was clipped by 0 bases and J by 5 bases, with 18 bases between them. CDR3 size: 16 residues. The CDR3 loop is CASSLAVGQSSHEQYF. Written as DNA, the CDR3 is TGCGCCAGCAGCTTGGCCGTAGGACAGTCGTCCCACGAGCAGTACTTC.

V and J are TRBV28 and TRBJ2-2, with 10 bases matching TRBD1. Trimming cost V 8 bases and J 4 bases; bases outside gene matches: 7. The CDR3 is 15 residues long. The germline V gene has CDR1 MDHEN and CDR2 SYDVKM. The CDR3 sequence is CASGQGGISTGELFF. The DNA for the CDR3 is TGTGCCAGCGGACAGGGGGGAATATCCACCGGGGAGCTGTTTTTT.

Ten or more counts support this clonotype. The CDR3 DNA sequence: TGTGCCAGCCGGACTAGCGGGTATAACTACGAGCAGTACTTC. This sequence encodes CASRTSGYNYEQYF. This chain uses TRBV7-2 with TRBJ2-7; 11 bases match TRBD2. V lost 8 bases, J lost 3 bases, and 6 bases stayed unmatched. This CDR3 is built from 14 residues. Germline V gene data show CDR1 as SGHTA and CDR2 as FQGNSA.

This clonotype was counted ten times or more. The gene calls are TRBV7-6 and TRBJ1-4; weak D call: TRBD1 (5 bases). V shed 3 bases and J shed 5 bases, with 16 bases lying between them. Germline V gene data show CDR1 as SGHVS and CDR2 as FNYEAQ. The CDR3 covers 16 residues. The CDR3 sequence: CASSLTVAGWNEKLFF. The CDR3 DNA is TGTGCCAGCAGCTTGACAGTCGCGGGGTGGAATGAAAAACTGTTTTTT.